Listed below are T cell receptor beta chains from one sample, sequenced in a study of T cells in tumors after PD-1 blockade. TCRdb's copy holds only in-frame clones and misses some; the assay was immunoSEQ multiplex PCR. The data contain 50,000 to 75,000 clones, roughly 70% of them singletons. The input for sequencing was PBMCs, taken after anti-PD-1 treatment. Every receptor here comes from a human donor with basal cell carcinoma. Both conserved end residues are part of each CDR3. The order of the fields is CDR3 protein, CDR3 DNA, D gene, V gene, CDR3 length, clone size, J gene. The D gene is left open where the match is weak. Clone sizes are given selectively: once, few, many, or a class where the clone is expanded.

CDR3: CASSLALFETQYF
DNA: TGTGCCAGCAGCTTAGCGTTATTCGAGACCCAGTACTTC
D: -
V: TRBV7-2
length: 13
size: -
J: TRBJ2-5

CDR3: CAWSVGTTYNSPLHF
DNA: TGTGCCTGGAGTGTTGGGACAACTTATAATTCACCCCTCCACTTT
D: -
V: TRBV30
length: 15
size: -
J: TRBJ1-6

CDR3: CASSTPRAAQETQYF
DNA: TGTGCCAGCAGTACCCCACGGGCAGCCCAAGAGACCCAGTACTTC
D: -
V: TRBV7-6
length: 15
size: -
J: TRBJ2-5

CDR3: CASSLQRTDDYNSPLHF
DNA: TGTGCCAGCAGCTTGCAACGGACAGACGATTATAATTCACCCCTCCACTTT
D: -
V: TRBV5-6
length: 17
size: -
J: TRBJ1-6

CDR3: CATSRGRNQPQHF
DNA: TGTGCCACCAGCAGAGGAAGAAATCAGCCCCAGCATTTT
D: -
V: TRBV15
length: 13
size: -
J: TRBJ1-5

CDR3: CASSQGRGSTDTQYF
DNA: TGTGCCAGCAGCCAAGGGCGGGGGTCCACAGATACGCAGTATTTT
D: TRBD2
V: TRBV3-1/TRBV3-2
length: 15
size: -
J: TRBJ2-3

CDR3: CASSTGGTYGYTF
DNA: TGTGCCAGCAGTACTGGAGGGACATATGGCTACACCTTC
D: -
V: TRBV12-3/TRBV12-4
length: 13
size: -
J: TRBJ1-2

CDR3: CASSLEGRGYYGYTF
DNA: TGCGCCAGCAGCTTGGAAGGCAGGGGATACTATGGCTACACCTTC
D: -
V: TRBV5-1
length: 15
size: -
J: TRBJ1-2

CDR3: CASSSGPLNTEAFF
DNA: TGTGCCAGCAGCTCGGGACCGCTGAACACTGAAGCTTTCTTT
D: -
V: TRBV7-2
length: 14
size: -
J: TRBJ1-1

CDR3: CASSPYGGETQYF
DNA: TGTGCCAGCTCACCATATGGGGGAGAGACCCAGTACTTC
D: -
V: TRBV18
length: 13
size: -
J: TRBJ2-5

CDR3: CAISDPTSGGAGDTQYF
DNA: TGTGCCATCAGTGATCCGACTAGCGGGGGGGCCGGAGATACGCAGTATTTT
D: TRBD2
V: TRBV10-3
length: 17
size: -
J: TRBJ2-3

CDR3: CASSLGQGGGDTQYF
DNA: TGCGCCAGCAGCTTGGGCCAGGGGGGGGGAGATACGCAGTATTTT
D: -
V: TRBV5-1
length: 15
size: -
J: TRBJ2-3

CDR3: CASSQIGAWVTGELFF
DNA: TGCGCCAGCAGCCAGATCGGGGCGTGGGTCACCGGGGAGCTGTTTTTT
D: -
V: TRBV4-1
length: 16
size: -
J: TRBJ2-2

CDR3: CASSEDSVYGYTF
DNA: TGTGCCAGCAGTGAAGACAGCGTCTATGGCTACACCTTC
D: -
V: TRBV6-1
length: 13
size: once
J: TRBJ1-2

CDR3: CASSQAGTSGGGTGELFF
DNA: TGTGCCAGCAGCCAAGCCGGGACTAGCGGGGGAGGGACCGGGGAGCTGTTTTTT
D: TRBD2
V: TRBV4-2
length: 18
size: -
J: TRBJ2-2

CDR3: CASTPRGGGTDTQYF
DNA: TGTGCCAGCACCCCCCGGGGCGGGGGGACAGATACGCAGTATTTT
D: TRBD2
V: TRBV6-1
length: 15
size: few
J: TRBJ2-3

CDR3: CAWSHITGTGNVYEQYF
DNA: TGTGCCTGGAGTCACATTACCGGGACAGGAAACGTCTACGAGCAGTACTTC
D: TRBD1
V: TRBV30
length: 17
size: -
J: TRBJ2-7

CDR3: CASSETGRETQYF
DNA: TGCGCCAGCAGTGAGACGGGGCGAGAGACCCAGTACTTC
D: -
V: TRBV10-1
length: 13
size: -
J: TRBJ2-5

CDR3: CACSRDARVDTQYF
DNA: TGTGCCTGCTCCCGGGACGCTCGCGTAGATACGCAGTATTTT
D: -
V: TRBV30
length: 14
size: -
J: TRBJ2-3

CDR3: CATSKGPGSNQPQHF
DNA: TGTGCCACCAGCAAAGGCCCCGGCAGCAATCAGCCCCAGCATTTT
D: -
V: TRBV15
length: 15
size: -
J: TRBJ1-5

CDR3: CASSEATGGPHEQYF
DNA: TGTGCCAGCAGTGAAGCAACGGGGGGGCCACACGAGCAGTACTTC
D: TRBD2
V: TRBV6-1
length: 15
size: -
J: TRBJ2-7

CDR3: CASSSKDREVEKLFF
DNA: TGTGCCAGCAGCTCGAAGGACAGGGAGGTTGAAAAACTGTTTTTT
D: TRBD1
V: TRBV7-8
length: 15
size: -
J: TRBJ1-4